Sequencing of this T cell receptor beta chain was carried out in a study of radiation and T cells in renal cell carcinoma. Study outcomes and limitations: Top tumor clonotypes rose in blood 2 weeks post-radiation, then contracted.

Clones were sequenced by immunoSEQ multiplex PCR, and TCRdb holds only the in-frame ones, with some missing. The sample contains 70,000 to 100,000 clones, 82% of which appear only once. A word on this clone: The antigen is unknown.

The time point was: baseline pretreatment blood. The treatment denotes: 15 Gy SBRT to primary tumor, nephrectomy 4 weeks later. V lost 3 bases and J 1 base, leaving 9 bases between the germline ends. Germline values: CDR1 PRHDT, CDR2 FYEKMQ (reference sequence). CDR3 length equals 15 residues. J is TRBJ1-4 and V is TRBV13, with unresolved D. Sequenced here: blood, sampled from a patient whose treatment included radiotherapy and nephrectomy. This sequence originates from a man between 60 and 75 years old with renal cell carcinoma. The CDR3 nucleotides are TGTGCCAGCAGCTTGGGGATAGGAACTAATGAAAAACTGTTTTTT. It translates to CASSLGIGTNEKLFF.